This T cell receptor (beta chain) was recovered during a study of blood T cell repertoires in COVID-19 (dated by TCRdb to 2019 to 2021). Notes on the research overall: Collaborator samples came from the United States, Italy and Spain and covered acute and convalescent phases of COVID-19. The samples were drawn from two sources: the first 160 participants of the ongoing ImmuneRACE study, and 1,000 to 1,500 subjects contributed by 6 global collaborators. The repertoires were released in a freely available public database intended as a resource for research on the immune response to SARS-CoV-2. The dataset comprised deeply sampled blood TCRbeta repertoires from subjects exposed to, actively infected with, or recovered from COVID-19. The material from the prospective study consisted of cDNA or gDNA derived from T cells, B-cell-depleted T cells, or PBMCs. Where available, HLA class I and class II types were taken from metadata supplied by the sample provider and were not determined by assay-based typing. A de-identified subject ID, COVID-19 status, age in years and sex were almost always included in the sample metadata.

TCRbeta CDR3 regions were amplified from genomic DNA using the immunoSEQ Assay, a bias-controlled multiplex PCR. From the authors' description of their analysis: The number of nucleated cells in each sample was estimated by amplification of reference gene primers within the assay. To quantify the absolute abundance of each unique TCRbeta CDR3 rearrangement, sequence reads were collapsed and filtered. For each sample, productive Simpson clonality was calculated as the square root of Simpson's diversity index across productive rearrangements. TCRdb carries this immuneACCESS record with in-frame sequences only. Its versions omit some clonotypes, under half of them owing to an unresolved V gene in the studies checked, with the rest unexplained. From that table come the V and J calls and clone size; the DNA was used to work out D and trimming. A total of 150,000 to 250,000 clones appear in this sample, roughly four fifths of them only once. The ten largest clonotypes hold roughly 10% of the sample.

V ends up 6 bases short and J 6 bases short, with an unmatched junction base count of 7. The CDR3, from cysteine to phenylalanine, totals 14 residues. The sequence is cut down to CDR3 DNA, 42 bases in frame from base 1. The germline V gene provides CDR1 KGHSH and CDR2 LQKENI. Broader findings and caveats from the paper: Clinical and demographic metadata were provided uncurated, with the amount varying by source and participant.

Concerning this clone: The antigen this receptor binds is unknown. Base-call qualities are not available, and no considerably larger clone is one nucleotide away.

Participants in the prospective study were aged roughly 18 to 100 years, lived in under 30 United States geographic areas, and enrolled through a virtual design. Cohort assignment in the prospective study relied on participant-reported clinical history from a screening survey and a study questionnaire. For ImmuneRACE Cohort 3, a participant was defined as recovered based on two consecutive negative NP/OP PCR tests, clearance by a healthcare professional, or resolution of symptoms. In the prospective study, whole blood, serum and a nasopharyngeal or oropharyngeal swab were collected from each participant by mobile phlebotomists. Additional blood draws and questionnaires over an approximately 2-month period could optionally be provided by prospective study participants. Blood samples from the prospective study were shipped frozen or at room temperature prior to DNA extraction.

The sequence links TRBV18 to TRBJ1-5, with 8 middle bases fitting TRBD1. The sequence was obtained from a man aged 40-49 years who had recovered from COVID-19. The sample consisted of PBMCs or T cells enriched from blood (not recorded which). CDR3 loop: CASSQGARGQPQHF. The DNA sequence is as follows: TGTGCCAGCTCTCAGGGGGCGCGGGGTCAGCCCCAGCATTTT. The CDR3, completed at both ends by the reference TRBV18 and TRBJ1-5 genes, gives the full variable domain NAGVMQNPRHLVRRRGQEARLRCSPMKGHSHVYWYRQLPEEGLKFMVYLQKENIIDESGMPKERFSAEFPKEGPSILRIQQVVRGDSAAYFCASSQGARGQPQHFGDGTRLSIL.